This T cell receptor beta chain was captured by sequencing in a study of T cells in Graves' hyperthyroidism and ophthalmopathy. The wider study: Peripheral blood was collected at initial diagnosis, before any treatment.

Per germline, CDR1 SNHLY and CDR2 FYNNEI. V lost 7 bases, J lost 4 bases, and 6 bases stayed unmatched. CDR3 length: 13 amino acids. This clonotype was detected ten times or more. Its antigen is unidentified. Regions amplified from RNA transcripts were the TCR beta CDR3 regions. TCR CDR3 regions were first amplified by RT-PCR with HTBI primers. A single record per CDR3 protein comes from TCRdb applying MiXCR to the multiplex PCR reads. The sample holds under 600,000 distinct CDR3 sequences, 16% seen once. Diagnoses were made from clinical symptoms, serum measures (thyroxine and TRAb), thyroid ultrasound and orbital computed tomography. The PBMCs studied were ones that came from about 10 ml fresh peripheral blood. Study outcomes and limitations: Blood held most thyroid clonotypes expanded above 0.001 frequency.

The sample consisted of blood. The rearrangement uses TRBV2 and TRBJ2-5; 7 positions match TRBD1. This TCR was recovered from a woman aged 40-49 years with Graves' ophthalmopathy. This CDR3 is CASKFYRGETQYF. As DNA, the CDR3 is TGTGCCAGCAAGTTCTACAGGGGAGAGACCCAGTACTTC.